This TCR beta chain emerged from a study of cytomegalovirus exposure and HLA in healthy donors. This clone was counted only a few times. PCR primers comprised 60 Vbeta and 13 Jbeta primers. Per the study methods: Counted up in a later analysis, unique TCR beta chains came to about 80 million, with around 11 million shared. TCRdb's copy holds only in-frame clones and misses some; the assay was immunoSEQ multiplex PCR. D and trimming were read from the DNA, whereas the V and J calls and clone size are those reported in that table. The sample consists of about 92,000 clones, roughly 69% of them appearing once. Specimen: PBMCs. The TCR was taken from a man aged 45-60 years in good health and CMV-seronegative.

CDR3 nucleotides: TGTGCCAGCTCAGGATTACAGGCGCGCACAGATACGCAGTATTTT. Translation: CASSGLQARTDTQYF. J is TRBJ2-3 and V is TRBV18, with D possibly TRBD1 on 5 matching bases. Germline V gene lookup returns CDR1 KGHSH and CDR2 LQKENI. Trimming pared 5 bases from V and 1 base from J, leaving 13 bases between. The CDR3 is 15 amino acids. Full variable domain (missing parts from reference TRBV18 and TRBJ2-3): NAGVMQNPRHLVRRRGQEARLRCSPMKGHSHVYWYRQLPEEGLKFMVYLQKENIIDESGMPKERFSAEFPKEGPSILRIQQVVRGDSAAYFCASSGLQARTDTQYFGPGTRLTVL.